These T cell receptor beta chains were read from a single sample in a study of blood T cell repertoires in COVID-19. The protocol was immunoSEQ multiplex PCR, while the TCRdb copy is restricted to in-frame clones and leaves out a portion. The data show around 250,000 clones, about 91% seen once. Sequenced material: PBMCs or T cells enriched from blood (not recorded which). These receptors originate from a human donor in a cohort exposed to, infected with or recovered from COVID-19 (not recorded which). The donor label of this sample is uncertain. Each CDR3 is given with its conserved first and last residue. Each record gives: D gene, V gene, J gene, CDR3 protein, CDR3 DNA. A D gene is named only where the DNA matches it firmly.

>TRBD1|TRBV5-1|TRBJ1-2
CASSLGGTGVDGYTF
TGCGCCAGCAGCTTGGGAGGGACAGGAGTCGATGGCTACACCTTC
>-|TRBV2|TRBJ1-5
CASNRANQPQHF
TGTGCCAGCAACAGGGCCAATCAGCCCCAGCATTTT
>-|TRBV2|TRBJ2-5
CASSPRQVQETQYF
TGTGCCAGCAGTCCGCGACAGGTACAAGAGACCCAGTACTTC
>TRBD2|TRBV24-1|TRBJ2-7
CATSDYLRGDEQYF
TGTGCCACCAGTGATTATTTGCGGGGGGACGAGCAGTACTTC
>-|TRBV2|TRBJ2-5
CASSRLDGVETQYF
TGTGCCAGCAGCAGACTAGACGGGGTAGAGACCCAGTACTTC
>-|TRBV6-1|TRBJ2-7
CASSEQFEQYF
TGTGCCAGCAGTGAACAGTTCGAGCAGTACTTC
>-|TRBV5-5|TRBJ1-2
CASSLDRSTNYGYTF
TGTGCCAGCAGCTTGGACAGGTCAACTAACTATGGCTACACCTTC
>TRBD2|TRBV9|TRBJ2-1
CASSVRLAGSEQFF
TGTGCCAGCAGCGTAAGACTAGCGGGGAGTGAGCAGTTCTTC
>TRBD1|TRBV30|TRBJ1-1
CAWMDRGNTEAFF
TGTGCCTGGATGGACAGGGGTAACACTGAAGCTTTCTTT
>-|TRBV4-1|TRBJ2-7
CASSQVKGGSYEQYF
TGCGCCAGCAGCCAAGTTAAGGGGGGGTCCTACGAGCAGTACTTC
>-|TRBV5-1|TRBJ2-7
CASSGQGGYEQYF
TGCGCCAGCAGCGGGCAGGGGGGCTACGAGCAGTACTTC
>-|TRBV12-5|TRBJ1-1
CASGLGNNRVEAFF
TGTGCTAGTGGTTTGGGTAACAACAGGGTTGAAGCTTTCTTT